These 14 T cell receptor beta chains originate from one sample sequenced in a study of T cell responses to AZD1222 COVID-19 vaccine. Libraries were prepared by immunoSEQ multiplex PCR; TCRdb keeps only in-frame clonotypes and omits some of them. In the table there are 140,000 or so clones, about 88% of which are singletons. The source was peripheral blood, collected 28 days after the second AZD1222 dose. All receptors derive from an adult who received the AZD1222 COVID-19 vaccine.

V gene TRBV20-1 combines with J gene TRBJ2-3, with a tentative D call TRBD1 (5 bases). Trimming shortened V by 3 bases and J by 2 bases, and 12 bases separated the two germline ends. CDR1 and CDR2 from the germline V gene are DFQATT and SNEGSKA (reference sequence). There are 14 residues in the CDR3. CDR3 loop: CSASGVTDTDTQYF. The CDR3 coding sequence is TGCAGTGCTAGTGGTGTGACAGACACAGATACGCAGTATTTT.

The chain links TRBV21-1 to TRBJ1-5; the D call in the table, TRBD1, was not verified against the DNA. TRBV21-1 is recorded as a pseudogene. This CDR3 region has 16 residues. DNA for the CDR3: TGTGCCAGCAGCAAAGTGTTCACAGGGTCGTCCCAGCCCCAGCATTTT. Translating it yields CASSKVFTGSSQPQHF.

This chain uses TRBV6-5 with TRBJ1-3, with D maybe TRBD1 (5 bases). This CDR3 has 15 amino acids. V dropped 7 bases and J dropped 0 bases, with 13 bases sitting between them. Per germline, CDR1 MNHEY and CDR2 SVGAGI. The CDR3 region has the DNA TGTGCCAGCACCGGGGACGGGGTCTCTGGAAACACCATATATTTT. Translating it yields CASTGDGVSGNTIYF.

In its sample, this clone was seen once. The rearrangement links TRBV5-5 to TRBJ2-1; 10 bases line up with TRBD1. V lost 4 bases and J lost 4; bases outside the gene matches: 8. The germline V gene encodes CDR1 SGHKS and CDR2 YYEKEE (reference sequence). This CDR3 has 16 amino acids. DNA of the CDR3: TGTGCCAGCAGCCTACCAAGGACAGGGGGTTACAATGAGCAGTTCTTC. This gives the protein CASSLPRTGGYNEQFF.

The rearrangement uses TRBV5-1 and TRBJ1-1; 10 bases are shared with TRBD1. Germline assignment: CDR1 SGHRS and CDR2 YFSETQ. V lost 4 bases, J lost 3 bases, and 9 bases stayed unmatched. The CDR3 sequence is 16 residues long. The CDR3 reads CASSLGTGEEYTEAFF. The CDR3 DNA reads TGCGCCAGCAGCCTAGGGACAGGGGAAGAGTACACTGAAGCTTTCTTT.

The J gene is TRBJ2-1, the V gene TRBV19, with D possibly being TRBD1 (5 bases). Germline V gene lookup returns CDR1 LNHDA and CDR2 SQIVND (reference sequence). V gave up 4 bases and J gave up 9 bases, with 7 bases separating them. This CDR3 spans 11 amino acids. Here the CDR3 reads CASSKDIEQFF. CDR3 coding DNA: TGTGCCAGTAGTAAGGACATTGAGCAGTTCTTC.

The rearrangement uses TRBV6-5 and TRBJ2-7, with D possibly being TRBD2 (5 bases). Germline V CDR1 and CDR2: MNHEY, SVGAGI. The CDR3 loop spans 15 amino acids. Trimming cost V 5 bases and J 7 bases, with 21 bases left between them. The CDR3 bases are TGTGCCAGCAGTCCCTTTTCGGGCTCCACGGGGGAGCAGTACTTC. It encodes CASSPFSGSTGEQYF.

This clone was seen once. The chain uses TRBV5-4 and TRBJ2-5; 7 bases map to TRBD2. V trimming: 4 bases; J trimming: 5 bases; junction bases outside the gene matches: 8. The CDR3 is 14 amino acids. The germline CDR1 and CDR2 sequences are SGHNT and YYREEE (reference sequence). CDR3 coding DNA: TGTGCCAGCAGCGAAGGACTAGGTCGGGAGACCCAGTACTTC. It specifies CASSEGLGRETQYF. Drawing the rest from reference TRBV5-4 and TRBJ2-5, the complete variable domain is ETGVTQSPTHLIKTRGQQVTLRCSSQSGHNTVSWYQQALGQGPQFIFQYYREEENGRGNFPPRFSGLQFPNYSSELNVNALELDDSALYLCASSEGLGRETQYFGPGTRLLVL.

This clone was counted between two and nine times. This chain joins TRBV28 and TRBJ2-7; D gene ambiguous. The germline V gene encodes CDR1 MDHEN and CDR2 SYDVKM. Trimming stripped 5 bases from V and 3 bases from J, with 17 bases between. The CDR3 loop spans 15 amino acids. Written as DNA, the CDR3 is TGTGCCAGCAGTAAGGAGCCGAGACAAAACTACGAGCAGTACTTC. It yields the protein CASSKEPRQNYEQYF.

The chain carries TRBV5-5 and TRBJ1-6, with D possibly being TRBD1 (5 bases). The germline V and J ends were trimmed by 0 bases and 7 bases, with 8 bases remaining between them. This CDR3 contains 14 residues. The germline V gene has CDR1 SGHKS and CDR2 YYEKEE (reference sequence). The CDR3 region is CASSLGTPNSPLHF. CDR3 nucleotide sequence: TGTGCCAGCAGCTTGGGGACACCCAATTCACCCCTCCACTTT. The full variable domain, completed using reference TRBV5-5 and TRBJ1-6, is DAGVTQSPTHLIKTRGQQVTLRCSPISGHKSVSWYQQVLGQGPQFIFQYYEKEERGRGNFPDRFSARQFPNYSSELNVNALLLGDSALYLCASSLGTPNSPLHFGNGTRLTVT.

The DNA of the CDR3 is TGTGCCAGCAGCCAAGATCCGCGGGCGCCCGGAGGTGGCTACACCTTC. Its translation is CASSQDPRAPGGGYTF. The chain has TRBV3-1 (or the pseudogene TRBV3-2) and TRBJ1-2; unclear D gene. With 0 bases removed from V and 7 bases from J, the gap between germline ends came to 18 bases. Germline CDR1 LGHDT, CDR2 YNNKEL (reference sequence). This CDR3 has 16 residues.

J is TRBJ1-5 and V is TRBV6-2 or TRBV6-3; D ambiguous. The CDR3 runs 13 residues. Trimming shortened V by 0 bases and J by 6 bases, and 6 bases separated the two germline ends. The germline CDR1 and CDR2 sequences are MNHEY and SVGEGT. The DNA for the CDR3 is TGTGCCAGCAGTTACTCGTTCCTTCAGCCCCAGCATTTT. Translated, it gives CASSYSFLQPQHF.

This chain connects TRBV7-2 to TRBJ2-1, with D perhaps given as TRBD1 or TRBD2 (5 bases each). V lost 2 bases, J lost 12 bases, and 20 bases lay in between. This CDR3 has 15 residues. Germline values: CDR1 SGHTA, CDR2 FQGNSA. The CDR3 DNA reads TGTGCCAGCAGCTTATTTCGACAAAACAATGGGGGGCAGTTCTTC. Protein product: CASSLFRQNNGGQFF.

V and J are TRBV29-1 and TRBJ1-1; TRBD1 agrees at 9 bases. V shed 5 bases and J 3 bases; nucleotides not matched to a gene: 1. Germline values: CDR1 SQVTM, CDR2 ANQGSEA. This CDR3 region has 12 residues. This chain's CDR3 is CSVWTGDTEAFF. The CDR3 DNA follows: TGCAGCGTTTGGACAGGGGACACTGAAGCTTTCTTT.